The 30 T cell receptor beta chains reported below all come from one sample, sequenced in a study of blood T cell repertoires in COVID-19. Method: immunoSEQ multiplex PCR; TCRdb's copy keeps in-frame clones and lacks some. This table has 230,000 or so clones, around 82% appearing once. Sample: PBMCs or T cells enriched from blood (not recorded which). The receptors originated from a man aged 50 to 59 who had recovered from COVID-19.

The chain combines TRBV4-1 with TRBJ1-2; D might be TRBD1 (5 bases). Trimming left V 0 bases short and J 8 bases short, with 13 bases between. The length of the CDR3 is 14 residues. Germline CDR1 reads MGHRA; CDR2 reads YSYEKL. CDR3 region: CASSQEAQAYGYTF. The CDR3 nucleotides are TGCGCCAGCAGCCAAGAAGCACAGGCTTACGGCTACACCTTC.

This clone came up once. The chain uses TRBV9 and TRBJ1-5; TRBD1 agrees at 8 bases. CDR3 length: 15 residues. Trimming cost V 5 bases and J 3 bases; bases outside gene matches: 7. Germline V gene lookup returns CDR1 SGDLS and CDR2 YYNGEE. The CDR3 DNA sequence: TGTGCCAGCAGGTCGACAGGGGATGACAATCAGCCCCAGCATTTT. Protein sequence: CASRSTGDDNQPQHF.

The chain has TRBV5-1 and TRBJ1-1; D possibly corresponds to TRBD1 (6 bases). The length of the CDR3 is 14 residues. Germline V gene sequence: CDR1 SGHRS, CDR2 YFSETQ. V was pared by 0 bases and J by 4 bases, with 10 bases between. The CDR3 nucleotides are TGCGCCAGCAGCTTGGAATCAGGGGTCACTGAAGCTTTCTTT. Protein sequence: CASSLESGVTEAFF. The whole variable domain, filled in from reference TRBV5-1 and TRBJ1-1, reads KAGVTQTPRYLIKTRGQQVTLSCSPISGHRSVSWYQQTPGQGLQFLFEYFSETQRNKGNFPGRFSGRQFSNSRSEMNVSTLELGDSALYLCASSLESGVTEAFFGQGTRLTVV.

The CDR3 here is CASGRPGQGPISYEQYF. The DNA for the CDR3 is TGTGCTAGTGGCCGTCCGGGACAGGGGCCTATCTCCTACGAGCAGTACTTC. V is TRBV12-5 and J is TRBJ2-7, with TRBD1 matching over 10 bases. The germline V gene encodes CDR1 LGHNT and CDR2 FRNRAP. Trimming cost V 6 bases and J 0 bases; bases outside gene matches: 11. The CDR3 is 17 amino acids.

CDR3 residues: CASSLRGQDTEAFF. The CDR3 coding sequence is TGCGCCAGCAGCTTGAGGGGGCAGGACACTGAAGCTTTCTTT. The chain has TRBV5-1 and TRBJ1-1, with 7 bases identical to TRBD1. J lost 3 bases, V lost 1 base, and 3 bases had no gene match. Germline assignment: CDR1 SGHRS and CDR2 YFSETQ. This CDR3 comprises 14 residues.

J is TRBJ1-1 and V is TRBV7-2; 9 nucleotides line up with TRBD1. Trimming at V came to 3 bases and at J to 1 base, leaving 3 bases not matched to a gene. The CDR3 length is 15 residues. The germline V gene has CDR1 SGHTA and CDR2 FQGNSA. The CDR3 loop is CASSFGGQGNTEAFF. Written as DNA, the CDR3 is TGTGCCAGCAGCTTTGGGGGACAGGGGAACACTGAAGCTTTCTTT. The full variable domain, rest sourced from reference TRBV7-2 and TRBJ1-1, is GAGVSQSPSNKVTEKGKDVELRCDPISGHTALYWYRQSLGQGLEFLIYFQGNSAPDKSGLPSDRFSAERTGGSVSTLTIQRTQQEDSAVYLCASSFGGQGNTEAFFGQGTRLTVV.

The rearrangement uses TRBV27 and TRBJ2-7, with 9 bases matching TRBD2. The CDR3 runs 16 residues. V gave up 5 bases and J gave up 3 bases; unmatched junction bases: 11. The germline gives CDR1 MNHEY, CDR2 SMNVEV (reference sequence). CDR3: CASSPLAGGIGYEQYF. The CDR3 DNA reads TGTGCCAGCAGTCCCCTGGCGGGAGGGATCGGCTACGAGCAGTACTTC.

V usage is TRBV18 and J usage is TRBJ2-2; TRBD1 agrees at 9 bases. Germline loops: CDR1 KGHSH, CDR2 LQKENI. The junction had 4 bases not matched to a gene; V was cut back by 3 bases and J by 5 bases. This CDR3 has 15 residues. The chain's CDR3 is CASSPGQGLTGELFF. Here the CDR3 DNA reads TGTGCCAGCTCACCGGGACAGGGTCTAACCGGGGAGCTGTTTTTT.

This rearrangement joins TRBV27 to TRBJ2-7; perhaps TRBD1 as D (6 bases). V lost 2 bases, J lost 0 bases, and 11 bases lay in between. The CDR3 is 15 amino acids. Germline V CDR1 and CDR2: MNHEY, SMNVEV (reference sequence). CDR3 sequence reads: CASSLSGRGSYEQYF. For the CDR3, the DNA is TGTGCCAGCAGTTTAAGTGGCAGGGGCTCCTACGAGCAGTACTTC.

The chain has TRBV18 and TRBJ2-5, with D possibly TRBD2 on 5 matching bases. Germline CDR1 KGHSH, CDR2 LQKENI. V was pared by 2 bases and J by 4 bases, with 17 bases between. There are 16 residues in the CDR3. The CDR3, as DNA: TGTGCCAGCTCACCAGCGGGCCTCCCCTCCGGAGAGACCCAGTACTTC. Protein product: CASSPAGLPSGETQYF.

CDR3 coding DNA: TGTGCCAGCAGTGACTCCCCGGGGGAGACCCAGTACTTC. It translates to CASSDSPGETQYF. J is TRBJ2-5 and V is TRBV6-4; D possibly corresponds to TRBD2 (5 bases). The germline V gene encodes CDR1 MRHNA and CDR2 SNTAGT. This CDR3 is built from 13 residues. Trimming shortened V by 0 bases and J by 5 bases, and 7 bases separated the two germline ends.

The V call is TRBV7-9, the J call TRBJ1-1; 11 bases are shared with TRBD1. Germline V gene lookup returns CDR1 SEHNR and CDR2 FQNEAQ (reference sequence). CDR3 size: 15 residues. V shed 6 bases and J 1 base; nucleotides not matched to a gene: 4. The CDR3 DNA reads TGTGCCAGCAGTGGGACAGGGGGGACGAACACTGAAGCTTTCTTT. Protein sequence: CASSGTGGTNTEAFF.

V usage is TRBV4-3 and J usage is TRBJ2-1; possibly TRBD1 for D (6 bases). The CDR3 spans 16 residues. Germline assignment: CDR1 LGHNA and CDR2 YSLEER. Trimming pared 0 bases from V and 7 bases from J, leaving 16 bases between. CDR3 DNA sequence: TGCGCCAGCAGCCAAGACGTGGGGCAGGGGTGGAATGAGCAGTTCTTC. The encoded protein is CASSQDVGQGWNEQFF.

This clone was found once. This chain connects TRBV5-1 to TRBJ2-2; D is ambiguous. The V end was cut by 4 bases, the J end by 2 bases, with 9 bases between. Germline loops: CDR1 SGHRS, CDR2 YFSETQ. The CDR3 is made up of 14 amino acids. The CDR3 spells CASSPRGNTGELFF. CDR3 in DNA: TGCGCCAGCAGCCCCCGAGGCAACACCGGGGAGCTGTTTTTT.

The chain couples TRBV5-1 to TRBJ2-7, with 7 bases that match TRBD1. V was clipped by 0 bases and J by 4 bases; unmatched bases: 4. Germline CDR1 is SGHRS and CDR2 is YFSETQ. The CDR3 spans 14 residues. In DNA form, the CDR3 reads TGCGCCAGCAGCTTGGGGTCACAGGGGTACGAGCAGTACTTC. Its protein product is CASSLGSQGYEQYF.

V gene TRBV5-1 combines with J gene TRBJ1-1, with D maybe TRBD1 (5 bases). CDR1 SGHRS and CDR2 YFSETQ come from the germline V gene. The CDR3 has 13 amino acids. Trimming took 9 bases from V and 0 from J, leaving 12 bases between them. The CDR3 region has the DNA TGCGCCACCGCCGGGGGAATGAACACTGAAGCTTTCTTT. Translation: CATAGGMNTEAFF.

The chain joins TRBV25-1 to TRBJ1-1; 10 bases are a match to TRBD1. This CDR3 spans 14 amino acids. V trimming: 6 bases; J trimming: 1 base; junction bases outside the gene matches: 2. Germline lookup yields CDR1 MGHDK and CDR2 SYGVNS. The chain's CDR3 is CASRRDRGNTEAFF. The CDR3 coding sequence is TGTGCCAGCAGACGGGACAGGGGGAACACTGAAGCTTTCTTT.

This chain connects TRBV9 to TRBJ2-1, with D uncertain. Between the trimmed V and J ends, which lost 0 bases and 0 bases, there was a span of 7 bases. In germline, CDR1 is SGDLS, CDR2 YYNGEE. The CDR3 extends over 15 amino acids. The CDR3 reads CASSVAPSSYNEQFF. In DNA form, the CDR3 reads TGTGCCAGCAGCGTAGCCCCGAGCTCCTACAATGAGCAGTTCTTC.

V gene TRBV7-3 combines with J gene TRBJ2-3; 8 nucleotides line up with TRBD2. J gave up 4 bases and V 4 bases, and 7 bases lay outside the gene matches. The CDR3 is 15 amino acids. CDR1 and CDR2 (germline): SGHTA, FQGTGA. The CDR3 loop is CASSSGGRSADTQYF. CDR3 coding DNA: TGTGCCAGCAGCTCCGGCGGGAGGAGCGCAGATACGCAGTATTTT.

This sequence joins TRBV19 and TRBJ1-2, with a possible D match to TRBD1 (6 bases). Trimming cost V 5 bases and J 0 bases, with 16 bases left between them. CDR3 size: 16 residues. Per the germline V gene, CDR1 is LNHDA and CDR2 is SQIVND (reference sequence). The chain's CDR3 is CASSRVRGQPNYGYTF. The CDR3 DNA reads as TGTGCCAGTAGTCGGGTCAGGGGCCAACCTAACTATGGCTACACCTTC.

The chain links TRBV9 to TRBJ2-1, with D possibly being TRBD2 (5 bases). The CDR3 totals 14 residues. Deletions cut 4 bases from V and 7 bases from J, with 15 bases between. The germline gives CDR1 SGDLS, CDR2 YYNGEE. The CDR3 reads CASSPLERANEQFF. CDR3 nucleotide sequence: TGTGCCAGCAGCCCGCTAGAGAGGGCAAATGAGCAGTTCTTC.

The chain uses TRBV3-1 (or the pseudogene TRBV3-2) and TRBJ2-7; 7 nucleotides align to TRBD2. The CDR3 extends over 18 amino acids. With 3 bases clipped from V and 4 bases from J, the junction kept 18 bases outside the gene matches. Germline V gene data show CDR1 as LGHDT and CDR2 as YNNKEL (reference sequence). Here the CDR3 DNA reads TGTGCCAGCAGCCAGGTCCCTGGCTGGCGGGAGTGGAGGTACGAGCAGTACTTC. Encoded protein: CASSQVPGWREWRYEQYF.

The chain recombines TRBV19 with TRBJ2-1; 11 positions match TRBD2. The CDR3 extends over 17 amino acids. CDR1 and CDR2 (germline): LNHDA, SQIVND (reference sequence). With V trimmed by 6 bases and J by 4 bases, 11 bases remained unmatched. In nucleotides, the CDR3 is TGTGCCAGTAGCTCGGCTCTAGCGGGAGGTTTTTACAATGAGCAGTTCTTC. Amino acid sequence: CASSSALAGGFYNEQFF.

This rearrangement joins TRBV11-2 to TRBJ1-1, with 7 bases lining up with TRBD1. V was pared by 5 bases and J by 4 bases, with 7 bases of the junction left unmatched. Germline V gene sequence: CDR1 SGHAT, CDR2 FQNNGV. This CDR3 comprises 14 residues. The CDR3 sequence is CASSKGGTATEAFF. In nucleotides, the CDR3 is TGTGCCAGCAGCAAAGGAGGGACAGCCACTGAAGCTTTCTTT.

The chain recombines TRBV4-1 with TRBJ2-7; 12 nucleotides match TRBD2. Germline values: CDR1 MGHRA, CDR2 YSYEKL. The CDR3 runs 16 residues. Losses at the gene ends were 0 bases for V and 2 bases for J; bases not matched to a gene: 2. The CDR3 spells CASSQDPSGRAYEQYF. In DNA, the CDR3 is TGCGCCAGCAGCCAAGATCCTAGCGGGAGGGCCTACGAGCAGTACTTC.

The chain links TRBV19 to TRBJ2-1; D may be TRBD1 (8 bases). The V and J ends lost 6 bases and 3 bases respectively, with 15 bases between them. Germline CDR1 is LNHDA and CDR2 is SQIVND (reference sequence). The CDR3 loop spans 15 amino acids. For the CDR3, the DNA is TGTGCCAGTAGCGGAACAGGGGGGGGCTACAATGAGCAGTTCTTC. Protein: CASSGTGGGYNEQFF.

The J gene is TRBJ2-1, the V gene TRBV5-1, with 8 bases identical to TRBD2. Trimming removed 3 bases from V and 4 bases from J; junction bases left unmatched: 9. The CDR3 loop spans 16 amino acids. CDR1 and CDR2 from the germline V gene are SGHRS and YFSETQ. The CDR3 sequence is CASSSTSGGPYNEQFF. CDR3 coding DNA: TGCGCCAGCAGCTCCACCAGCGGGGGCCCTTACAATGAGCAGTTCTTC.

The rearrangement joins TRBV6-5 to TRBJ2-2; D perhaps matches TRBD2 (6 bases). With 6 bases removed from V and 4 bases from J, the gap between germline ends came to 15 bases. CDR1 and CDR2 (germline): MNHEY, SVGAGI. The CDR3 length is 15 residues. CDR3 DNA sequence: TGTGCCAGCAGACCGCCGGGACTCCCCACCGGGGAGCTGTTTTTT. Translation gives CASRPPGLPTGELFF.

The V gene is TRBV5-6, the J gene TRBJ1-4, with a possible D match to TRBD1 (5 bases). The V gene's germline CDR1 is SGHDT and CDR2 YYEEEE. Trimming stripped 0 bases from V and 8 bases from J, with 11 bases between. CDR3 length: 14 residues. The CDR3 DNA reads TGTGCCAGCAGCTTGGGGCTCCCAGGGGAAAAACTGTTTTTT. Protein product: CASSLGLPGEKLFF.

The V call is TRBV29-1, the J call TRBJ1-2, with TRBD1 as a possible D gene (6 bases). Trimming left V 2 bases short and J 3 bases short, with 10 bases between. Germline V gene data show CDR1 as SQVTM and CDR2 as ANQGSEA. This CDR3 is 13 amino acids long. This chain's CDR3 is CSVERRTDYGYTF. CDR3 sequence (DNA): TGCAGCGTTGAACGGCGGACAGACTATGGCTACACCTTC.